A selection of T cell receptor beta chains follows, all from one sample in a study of identical twins. Each CDR3 protein gets one entry after TCRdb re-called the 5' RACE reads with MiXCR. Of 700,000 or so distinct CDR3 sequences in the sample, 8.6% were seen once. These data were likewise used in another study, on yellow fever vaccine responses in identical twins.

Material for sequencing was PBMCs. The receptors here all came from a woman aged 18-29 years in good health. CDR3s include the opening cysteine and the closing phenylalanine or tryptophan. A D gene is named only where the DNA matches it firmly. A row's size may be missing; if present it is once, few, many or a size class.

J gene	V gene	D gene	clone size	CDR3 DNA	CDR3 protein
TRBJ2-1	TRBV2	-	-	TGTGCCAGCAGGGGGGGAGCGGTCAATGAGCAGTTCTTC	CASRGGAVNEQFF
TRBJ2-1	TRBV6-2/TRBV6-3	TRBD2	-	TGTGCCAGCAGTTACTATCTAGCGGGAGTTATTGATGAGCAGTTCTTC	CASSYYLAGVIDEQFF
TRBJ2-7	TRBV5-6	-	-	TGTGCCAGCAGTGACGGGGCGACCGAGCAGTACTTC	CASSDGATEQYF
TRBJ1-1	TRBV19	TRBD1	few	TGTGCCAGTAGTCCCCGACAGGGGCGGGGAGCTGAAGCTTTCTTT	CASSPRQGRGAEAFF
TRBJ2-5	TRBV29-1	-	few	TGCAGCGTTGTTCCGGGACCCCAAGAGACCCAGTACTTC	CSVVPGPQETQYF
TRBJ1-6	TRBV4-2	TRBD1	many	TGTGCCAGCAGCCAAGAAGGGGGCCCCCTCCACTTT	CASSQEGGPLHF
TRBJ1-1	TRBV5-1	-	-	TGCGCCAGCAGCCAAGACAGGATTGAAGCTTTCTTT	CASSQDRIEAFF
TRBJ1-2	TRBV20-1	TRBD1	-	TGCAGTGCTACCAAGGCGGGGGTAGGGGGCCTCGGTGGCTACACCTTC	CSATKAGVGGLGGYTF
TRBJ1-1	TRBV11-2	TRBD1	few	TGTGCCAGCAGCTTAGATAACCCTACAGGGGCGGGGGTTGAAGCTTTCTTT	CASSLDNPTGAGVEAFF
TRBJ2-1	TRBV20-1	-	-	TGCAGTGCTAGCCTGGACTTAGGAAATGAGCAGTTCTTC	CSASLDLGNEQFF
TRBJ2-1	TRBV19	-	-	TGTGCCAGTAGTATAGGAATCAGGGACGGTTCCTACAATGAGCAGTTCTTC	CASSIGIRDGSYNEQFF
TRBJ2-1	TRBV6-1	TRBD2	-	TGTGCCAGCAGTGCCTCCGGGACTAGCAAGTACAATGAGCAGTTCTTC	CASSASGTSKYNEQFF
TRBJ2-2	TRBV7-9	-	few	TGTGCCAGCAGCTCCCCGTCCGGCAGCGGGGAGCTGTTTTTT	CASSSPSGSGELFF
TRBJ2-1	TRBV5-1	-	many	TGCGCCAGCAGCACAAGCGTCGGGGGCCGGGTAAGCAATGAGCAGTTCTTC	CASSTSVGGRVSNEQFF
TRBJ1-2	TRBV6-1	TRBD1	-	TGTGCCAGCAGTGAACACACAGAGGGGGCCAATGGCTACACCTTC	CASSEHTEGANGYTF
TRBJ2-1	TRBV4-1	TRBD2	-	TGCGCCAGCAGCCAAGTGTGGTACCGACTAGCGGGAGCCTACAATGAGCAGTTCTTC	CASSQVWYRLAGAYNEQFF
TRBJ2-1	TRBV6-5	-	few	TGTGCCAGCAGTTACCGCAGGGGAAGCTCCTACAATGAGCAGTTCTTC	CASSYRRGSSYNEQFF
TRBJ1-3	TRBV10-3	-	few	TGTGCCATCAGTGAGTCCTCTGGGGGGAATGGAAACACCATATATTTT	CAISESSGGNGNTIYF
TRBJ1-2	TRBV19	TRBD1	-	TGTGCCAGTAGCCCGACAGGGACCTCCTATGGCTACACCTTC	CASSPTGTSYGYTF
TRBJ1-2	TRBV29-1	TRBD1	-	TGCAGCGTTAGACAGGGTAGGGGTGGCTACACCTTC	CSVRQGRGGYTF
TRBJ2-5	TRBV7-3	TRBD1	-	TGTGCCAGCAGCTTCACAGGGGGCCTCCAAGAGACCCAGTACTTC	CASSFTGGLQETQYF
TRBJ2-7	TRBV6-5	-	-	TGTGCCAGCAGTAACAGGGTGAAGTACGAGCAGTACTTC	CASSNRVKYEQYF
TRBJ2-4	TRBV3-1	-	many	TGTGCCAGCAGCGGAAGGGACTCCAAAAACATTCAGTACTTC	CASSGRDSKNIQYF
TRBJ2-3	TRBV7-8	-	few	TGTGCCAGCAGCTTCATGGGCGGGGTCACAGATACGCAGTATTTT	CASSFMGGVTDTQYF
TRBJ1-2	TRBV7-8	-	-	TGTGCCAGCAGCCAAAGTTTGAGCTATGGCTACACCTTC	CASSQSLSYGYTF
TRBJ2-3	TRBV11-2	-	few	TGTGCCAGCAGCTTAGTCGGCGGGACTAGCACAGATACGCAGTATTTT	CASSLVGGTSTDTQYF
TRBJ2-7	TRBV7-9	-	-	TGTGCCAGCAACGTCAAGGGGACCTACGAGCAGTACTTC	CASNVKGTYEQYF
TRBJ2-2	TRBV29-1	TRBD2	many	TGCAGCGTTGAAGATAGGGTAGCGGGGGGCCTGGGCGGGGAGCTGTTTTTT	CSVEDRVAGGLGGELFF
TRBJ1-1	TRBV7-9	-	-	TGTGCCAGCAGCTTAGCGGCAGGGGCGAATCCCTATGAAGCTTTCTTT	CASSLAAGANPYEAFF
TRBJ2-7	TRBV10-3	-	few	TGTGCCATCAGGTCGGGACTTGAATACGAGCAGTACTTC	CAIRSGLEYEQYF
TRBJ2-5	TRBV27	TRBD2	-	TGTGCCAGCAGTTTGCTAGCGGACGAAGAGACCCAGTACTTC	CASSLLADEETQYF
TRBJ2-4	TRBV4-1	-	few	TGCGCCAGCAGCTTAAATAGAGGACCGAAAAACATTCAGTACTTC	CASSLNRGPKNIQYF
TRBJ1-2	TRBV27	-	few	TGTGCCAGCAGTTTATCTTCCGGCGGTAACTATGGCTACACCTTC	CASSLSSGGNYGYTF
TRBJ2-2	TRBV5-1	-	few	TGCGCCAGCAGCCGACACGACCCGGACACCGGGGAGCTGTTTTTT	CASSRHDPDTGELFF
TRBJ2-1	TRBV27	TRBD1	many	TGTGCCAGCAGTCCAACGGGACAGGCATTGAATGAGCAGTTCTTC	CASSPTGQALNEQFF
TRBJ2-3	TRBV10-3	TRBD1	few	TGTGCCATCAGTGAGTTCCACAGGGGCAGCACAGATACGCAGTATTTT	CAISEFHRGSTDTQYF
TRBJ2-7	TRBV29-1	-	-	TGCAGCGTTTCAGGGGCCGAGCAGTACTTC	CSVSGAEQYF
TRBJ1-2	TRBV3-1	TRBD1	many	TGTGCCAGCAGCCAACGATGGACTCAGGGGGCTAGTAATGGCTACACCTTC	CASSQRWTQGASNGYTF
TRBJ1-2	TRBV5-1	-	-	TGCGCCAGCAACTTTGGGACGGATCAGGACAGACTCTCCGGGGAGGGCTACACCTTC	CASNFGTDQDRLSGEGYTF
TRBJ2-1	TRBV6-5	TRBD2	-	TGTGCCAGCAGTTATCCGTCCCCCGGGACTAGCGGGCCTAGGGAGCAGTTCTTC	CASSYPSPGTSGPREQFF
TRBJ2-3	TRBV6-2/TRBV6-3	TRBD2	-	TGTGCCAGCAGGACCGGGAGCGGGGGGTCCCATACGCAGTATTTT	CASRTGSGGSHTQYF
TRBJ1-6	TRBV7-8	TRBD1	-	TGTGCCAGCAGCCCCACAGGGGGTTTTAAGAATTCACCCCTCCACTTT	CASSPTGGFKNSPLHF
TRBJ1-3	TRBV3-1	-	-	TGTGCCAGCAGCCGCCTCTCCGGGGGCACCATATATTTT	CASSRLSGGTIYF
TRBJ2-5	TRBV7-2	-	-	TGTGCCAGCAGTTGGGACGGATTTTCCCAAGAGACCCAGTACTTC	CASSWDGFSQETQYF
TRBJ1-2	TRBV29-1	-	-	TGCAGCGTTGTCGGGGGCTATGGCTACACCTTC	CSVVGGYGYTF
TRBJ2-1	TRBV4-3	TRBD2	many	TGCGCCAGCAGCCAAGATAGGGCTAGCGGAATTTACAATGAGCAGTTCTTC	CASSQDRASGIYNEQFF
TRBJ2-1	TRBV2	-	few	TGTGCCAGCTGCGAGGACTCGACAGAGCAGTTCTTC	CASCEDSTEQFF
TRBJ1-2	TRBV25-1	TRBD1	-	TGTGCCAGCAGTGCGGGGACAGGGGGGACAGAGGATGGCTACACCTTC	CASSAGTGGTEDGYTF
TRBJ2-7	TRBV7-2	TRBD1	few	TGTGCCAGCAGCTTACCCCTAGGGGGCGCCGAGCAGTACTTC	CASSLPLGGAEQYF
TRBJ2-7	TRBV5-4	TRBD1	many	TGTGCCAGCAGCTCCTCGACAGGGTTCAGCTCCTACGAGCAGTACTTC	CASSSSTGFSSYEQYF